Shown below are 22 T cell receptor beta chains from a single sample sequenced in a study of shared clonotypes between healthy human individuals (TCRdb year 2020). The library relied on the immunoSEQ multiplex PCR assay. TCRdb retrieved this table from immuneACCESS and kept in-frame rearrangements only. Not all clones are present; in checked studies, unresolved V genes account for under half, and no reason is known for the remainder. Recorded for this sample are more than 500,000 clones; roughly 95% of them occurred a single time. The leading ten clones occupy over 0.1% of the sample. CD8 naive samples were CD45RO-negative cells positively selected for CCR7, giving a CD45RA+CCR7+ population that excluded TemRA cells. The sample taken for sequencing was naive CD8+ T cells sorted from blood. What this sample's cell subset or site label stands for: CD45RA+CCR7+. Receptor source: a woman in her twenties or thirties in good health.

The J gene is TRBJ1-1, the V gene TRBV2; TRBD1 aligns across 11 bases. The CDR3 has 17 amino acids. V shed 5 bases and J 4 bases; nucleotides not matched to a gene: 12. Germline loops: CDR1 SNHLY, CDR2 FYNNEI. DNA for the CDR3: TGTGCCAGCAGTCCTAGGGGGACAGGGGGTCGGGTCACTGAAGCTTTCTTT. Protein: CASSPRGTGGRVTEAFF.

This sequence joins TRBV5-5 and TRBJ1-1; no firm D call. The V gene lost 4 bases and the J gene lost 0 bases, with 16 bases spanning the gap. This CDR3 has 16 amino acids. CDR1 and CDR2 from the germline V gene are SGHKS and YYEKEE (reference sequence). CDR3 nucleotides: TGTGCCAGCAGCCCTGGGGTAGGCAGTCTGAACACTGAAGCTTTCTTT. This codes for CASSPGVGSLNTEAFF.

V is TRBV19 and J is TRBJ1-5; D may be TRBD1 (5 bases). Germline-derived CDR1 and CDR2 are LNHDA and SQIVND (reference sequence). Trimming pared 3 bases from V and 2 bases from J, leaving 11 bases between. The CDR3 spans 15 residues. The CDR3 bases are TGTGCCAGTAGTATGGTCCTGGGGGGCAATCAGCCCCAGCATTTT. It is translated as CASSMVLGGNQPQHF.

The V and J genes are TRBV5-6 and TRBJ2-7, with 10 bases lining up with TRBD2. V dropped 2 bases and J dropped 4; count of bases not matched to a gene: 6. Germline values: CDR1 SGHDT, CDR2 YYEEEE. This CDR3 spans 15 amino acids. The CDR3 here is CASSLAGGPVYEQYF. The DNA of the CDR3 is TGTGCCAGCAGCTTAGCGGGAGGGCCTGTTTACGAGCAGTACTTC.

J is TRBJ2-2 and V is TRBV5-6; D ambiguous. The CDR3 loop spans 13 amino acids. The V gene lost 1 base and the J gene lost 0 bases, with 1 base spanning the gap. Germline V CDR1 and CDR2: SGHDT, YYEEEE. In DNA, the CDR3 is TGTGCCAGCAGCTTGACGAACACCGGGGAGCTGTTTTTT. This codes for CASSLTNTGELFF. Full variable domain (missing parts from reference TRBV5-6 and TRBJ2-2): DAGVTQSPTHLIKTRGQQVTLRCSPKSGHDTVSWYQQALGQGPQFIFQYYEEEERQRGNFPDRFSGHQFPNYSSELNVNALLLGDSALYLCASSLTNTGELFFGEGSRLTVL.

With respect to this clone: Other DNA sequences in the same sample also yield this CDR3. This rearrangement joins TRBV18 to TRBJ1-5, with unresolved D. The CDR3 runs 13 residues. V gave up 3 bases and J gave up 2 bases, with 5 bases separating them. Germline CDR1 reads KGHSH; CDR2 reads LQKENI. The CDR3 loop is CASSPPGNQPQHF. For the CDR3, the DNA is TGTGCCAGCTCACCCCCAGGCAATCAGCCCCAGCATTTT.

The chain is built from TRBV28 and TRBJ2-2, with 7 bases aligning to TRBD2. Germline assignment: CDR1 MDHEN and CDR2 SYDVKM. The V and J ends lost 4 bases and 4 bases, in that order; junction bases with no gene match: 6. The CDR3 totals 15 residues. The CDR3 DNA reads as TGTGCCAGCAGTTCGGCCAGCGGGACCACCGGGGAGCTGTTTTTT. Its translation: CASSSASGTTGELFF.

The chain combines TRBV6-5 with TRBJ1-1; tentative D call: TRBD1 (5 bases). Germline V gene sequence: CDR1 MNHEY, CDR2 SVGAGI. The CDR3 contains 14 residues. The V gene lost 6 bases and the J gene lost 4 bases, with 15 bases spanning the gap. This CDR3 is CASSHGALGTEAFF. CDR3 bases: TGTGCCAGCAGCCACGGGGCTTTGGGCACTGAAGCTTTCTTT.

V and J are TRBV11-2 and TRBJ2-1, with D tentatively TRBD2 (7 bases). The CDR3 is 11 residues long. Germline V lookup: CDR1 SGHAT, CDR2 FQNNGV. Deletions cut 5 bases from V and 12 bases from J, with 11 bases between. The CDR3 protein is CASSIGGVQFF. The CDR3 bases are TGTGCCAGCAGCATAGGGGGGGTGCAGTTCTTC.

The genes are TRBV6-1 and TRBJ2-5; D ambiguous. Germline V lookup: CDR1 MNHNS, CDR2 SASEGT. The V end was cut by 1 base, the J end by 3 bases, with 6 bases between. CDR3 length: 13 amino acids. The CDR3 region is CASSEDEEETQYF. The CDR3 coding sequence is TGTGCCAGCAGTGAAGATGAGGAAGAGACCCAGTACTTC.

The chain couples TRBV4-1 to TRBJ1-5, with D tentatively TRBD1 (6 bases). This CDR3 is built from 16 residues. Per germline, CDR1 MGHRA and CDR2 YSYEKL. The V end lost 3 bases, the J end lost 3 bases, and 15 bases lay between the germline ends. CDR3 protein: CASSHPEGQSNQPQHF. The CDR3 nucleotides read TGCGCCAGCAGCCATCCCGAAGGACAGTCCAATCAGCCCCAGCATTTT.

This sequence joins TRBV28 and TRBJ2-2; unclear D gene. CDR3 length: 15 amino acids. Germline V gives CDR1 MDHEN, CDR2 SYDVKM. The V end was cut by 5 bases, the J end by 9 bases, with 19 bases between. The CDR3 coding sequence is TGTGCCAGCAGTACCCACGACCCGCGGAGACGGGAGCTGTTTTTT. Translating gives CASSTHDPRRRELFF.

V gene TRBV14 combines with J gene TRBJ2-1; TRBD1 agrees at 9 bases. The CDR3 contains 17 residues. Trimming at V came to 3 bases and at J to 9 bases, leaving 15 bases not matched to a gene. In germline, CDR1 is SGHDN, CDR2 FVKESK. The chain's CDR3 is CASSQLMGQGVAAEQFF. CDR3 bases: TGTGCCAGCAGCCAGCTTATGGGACAGGGAGTTGCAGCTGAGCAGTTCTTC.

The chain recombines TRBV4-1 with TRBJ1-3; D is undetermined. The germline CDR1 and CDR2 sequences are MGHRA and YSYEKL. The CDR3 length is 15 residues. The V gene lost 0 bases and the J gene lost 2 bases, with 8 bases spanning the gap. The CDR3: CASSQEPFTGNTIYF. The CDR3 coding sequence is TGCGCCAGCAGCCAAGAGCCCTTCACTGGAAACACCATATATTTT.

V gene TRBV5-6 combines with J gene TRBJ2-1, with unresolved D. The ends were cut back, 1 base at V and 5 bases at J, with 4 bases in the middle. The germline CDR1 and CDR2 sequences are SGHDT and YYEEEE. This CDR3 is 12 amino acids long. CDR3 protein: CASSLTNNEQFF. The CDR3 coding sequence is TGTGCCAGCAGCTTGACTAACAATGAGCAGTTCTTC.

The V call is TRBV21-1, the J call TRBJ2-7; the table's D call, TRBD2, has no DNA check behind it. TRBV21-1 is recorded as a pseudogene. CDR3 size: 19 residues. CDR3 in DNA: TGTGCCAGCATAACCTTGAACAGCCTAACTAGCGGGAGGTCGGGCGAGCAGTACTTC. It specifies CASITLNSLTSGRSGEQYF.

This sequence joins TRBV5-5 and TRBJ1-1, with 8 bases fitting TRBD1. The CDR3 extends over 14 amino acids. Germline assignment: CDR1 SGHKS and CDR2 YYEKEE (reference sequence). Losses at the gene ends were 4 bases for V and 3 bases for J; bases not matched to a gene: 5. The CDR3 loop is CASSRGQAYTEAFF. The DNA for the CDR3 is TGTGCCAGCAGCCGGGGACAGGCGTACACTGAAGCTTTCTTT.

A single count supports this clone. The chain recombines TRBV19 with TRBJ2-1; the D gene is possibly TRBD2 (5 bases). V dropped 3 bases and J dropped 7 bases, with 7 bases sitting between them. This CDR3 is 12 amino acids long. Germline loops: CDR1 LNHDA, CDR2 SQIVND (reference sequence). The CDR3 protein is CASSIPGNEQFF. The CDR3 bases are TGTGCCAGTAGTATCCCGGGGAATGAGCAGTTCTTC.

The CDR3 loop is CATSPSISGKYYEQYF. The CDR3, as DNA: TGTGCCACCAGCCCCTCAATCAGCGGGAAGTACTACGAGCAGTACTTC. V usage is TRBV15 and J usage is TRBJ2-7; TRBD2 matches 7 bases. This CDR3 comprises 16 residues. Germline trimming cut 5 bases from V and 3 bases from J; bases unmatched to any gene: 13. Germline CDR1 and CDR2: LNHNV and YYDKDF (reference sequence). The full variable domain, in which reference TRBV15 and TRBJ2-7 provide the parts outside the CDR3, is DAMVIQNPRYQVTQFGKPVTLSCSQTLNHNVMYWYQQKSSQAPKLLFHYYDKDFNNEADTPDNFQSRRPNTSFCFLDIRSPGLGDTAMYLCATSPSISGKYYEQYFGPGTRLTVT.

The rearrangement links TRBV29-1 to TRBJ2-7, with 8 bases fitting TRBD1. Germline V gene data show CDR1 as SQVTM and CDR2 as ANQGSEA. J was trimmed by 3 bases and V by 7 bases; bases with no gene match: 11. The CDR3 consists of 14 residues. CDR3 coding DNA: TGCAGCGCCGGGAACTGGGACAGGAACTACGAGCAGTACTTC. This codes for CSAGNWDRNYEQYF.

The rearrangement uses TRBV5-1 and TRBJ2-1, with 14 bases lining up with TRBD2. Germline CDR1 SGHRS, CDR2 YFSETQ. The CDR3 runs 16 residues. V lost 4 bases to trimming and J lost 3 bases; unmatched junction nucleotides: 3. The CDR3 region is CASSMGLAGDYNEQFF. The CDR3 DNA follows: TGCGCCAGCAGCATGGGACTAGCGGGAGACTACAATGAGCAGTTCTTC.

This clone showed up just once. The chain uses TRBV7-9 and TRBJ1-1; D is unresolved. The CDR3 contains 13 residues. Germline V gene sequence: CDR1 SEHNR, CDR2 FQNEAQ (reference sequence). V lost 5 bases and J lost 5, with 12 bases in between. CDR3 in DNA: TGTGCCAGCAGCATCAAAGGTTGGACTGAAGCTTTCTTT. Translation gives CASSIKGWTEAFF.